The 6 T cell receptor beta chains below all came from one sample that was sequenced in a study of shared clonotypes between healthy human individuals. Assay used: immunoSEQ multiplex PCR; TCRdb lists only in-frame clones, some missing. The sample has some 650,000 clones, 97% seen once. The sample was naive CD4+ T cells sorted from blood. Sample subset: CD45RA+ positively selected. Receptor source: a woman aged 25 to 45 in good health.

The chain recombines TRBV5-1 with TRBJ2-5; D unresolved. CDR1 SGHRS and CDR2 YFSETQ come from the germline V gene. This CDR3 comprises 12 residues. Trimming took 4 bases from V and 4 from J, leaving 8 bases between them. This CDR3 is CASSIDTETQYF. CDR3 in DNA: TGCGCCAGCAGCATCGACACAGAGACCCAGTACTTC.

J is TRBJ2-1 and V is TRBV5-1; 10 bases agree with TRBD2. V was pared by 4 bases and J by 5 bases, with 6 bases of the junction left unmatched. Germline V gene lookup returns CDR1 SGHRS and CDR2 YFSETQ. The CDR3 is 15 amino acids. The CDR3 region is CASSLTSGLHNEQFF. As DNA, the CDR3 is TGCGCCAGCAGCCTGACTAGCGGGCTACACAATGAGCAGTTCTTC.

V usage is TRBV9 and J usage is TRBJ1-5, with TRBD1 identical over 7 bases. V gave up 1 base and J gave up 6 bases; unmatched junction bases: 16. The CDR3 extends over 18 amino acids. Germline V gene sequence: CDR1 SGDLS, CDR2 YYNGEE. CDR3 sequence: CASSVSQVPRQGFQPQHF. CDR3 coding DNA: TGTGCCAGCAGCGTATCCCAAGTCCCTAGACAGGGCTTTCAGCCCCAGCATTTT.

The V gene is TRBV6-5, the J gene TRBJ2-2; 8 bases line up with TRBD1. The trim removed 5 bases at V and 8 bases at J, leaving 10 bases unmatched. This CDR3 spans 15 amino acids. CDR1 is MNHEY and CDR2 is SVGAGI in the germline V gene. The CDR3 region is CASSGTWTGRGELFF. The CDR3 DNA follows: TGTGCCAGCAGTGGGACCTGGACAGGGAGGGGGGAGCTGTTTTTT.

This clone was seen only a few times. The chain recombines TRBV7-2 with TRBJ1-5; unclear D gene. The CDR3 covers 14 residues. In germline, CDR1 is SGHTA, CDR2 FQGNSA. The V end was cut by 3 bases, the J end by 3 bases, with 9 bases between. DNA of the CDR3: TGTGCCAGCAGCTTGAGAGTGTCCAATCAGCCCCAGCATTTT. Protein product: CASSLRVSNQPQHF.

V and J are TRBV28 and TRBJ1-2; D is undetermined. The germline gives CDR1 MDHEN, CDR2 SYDVKM. CDR3 length: 12 residues. The V and J ends lost 3 bases and 8 bases respectively, with 10 bases between them. This CDR3 reads CASSLNSEGYTF. In nucleotides, the CDR3 is TGTGCCAGCAGTTTGAACTCCGAGGGCTACACCTTC.